These 17 T cell receptor beta chains came from one sample sequenced in a study of blood T cell repertoires in COVID-19. Sequencing was performed with immunoSEQ multiplex PCR; in TCRdb, only in-frame clones are kept and a portion is missing. The sample yields about 110,000 clones, around nine tenths seen once. The specimen sequenced was peripheral blood. These TCRs come from a human donor in a cohort sampled during active COVID-19.

This clone was counted at least ten times. Germline and junction disagree at one end, which may indicate a read error. The chain joins TRBV2 to TRBJ2-7; no clear D gene. CDR3 length: 15 residues. CDR1 is SNHLY, CDR2 FYNNEI, per germline. The CDR3 region is CASNEDGGHSYEQYF. The DNA of the CDR3 is TGTGCCAGCAATGAAGACGGTGGGCACTCCTACGAGCAGTACTTC.

The J gene is TRBJ1-5, the V gene TRBV6-2 or TRBV6-3; D not certain. This CDR3 region has 12 residues. V was clipped by 5 bases and J by 6 bases, with 8 bases between them. Germline V lookup: CDR1 MNHEY, CDR2 SVGEGT. The CDR3 here is CASSNPVQPQHF. The CDR3 nucleotides read TGTGCCAGCAGTAACCCGGTTCAGCCCCAGCATTTT.

The V call is TRBV6-6, the J call TRBJ2-2; TRBD1 matches at 9 bases. Germline CDR1 reads MNHNY; CDR2 reads SVGAGI (reference sequence). This CDR3 has 15 amino acids. J was trimmed by 5 bases and V by 2 bases; bases with no gene match: 3. The CDR3 coding sequence is TGTGCCAGCAGTTACGGGACAGGGCGGACCGGGGAGCTGTTTTTT. Translation gives CASSYGTGRTGELFF.

The chain recombines TRBV11-2 with TRBJ1-1; a weak D match, TRBD1 (6 bases). The CDR3 has 14 amino acids. V lost 8 bases and J 5 bases, leaving 18 bases between the germline ends. The germline gives CDR1 SGHAT, CDR2 FQNNGV. The CDR3 loop reads CASRPLQGRTEAFF. DNA of the CDR3: TGTGCCAGCCGCCCGCTCCAGGGGCGGACTGAAGCTTTCTTT.

This chain uses TRBV30 with TRBJ2-5, with 8 bases aligning to TRBD2. Germline CDR1 reads GTSNPN; CDR2 reads SVGIG (reference sequence). V shed 3 bases, J shed 5 bases, and the junction held 5 bases outside the gene matches. This CDR3 is built from 13 residues. CDR3 residues: CAWRGLVSETQYF. For the CDR3, the DNA is TGTGCCTGGAGGGGACTAGTTAGCGAGACCCAGTACTTC.

The chain links TRBV5-6 to TRBJ2-3, with D possibly matching TRBD2 (5 bases). The germline V gene has CDR1 SGHDT and CDR2 YYEEEE. This CDR3 is built from 14 residues. Trimming removed 0 bases at V and 3 bases at J, with 8 bases between. This CDR3 is CASSLDPGTDTQYF. The CDR3 DNA reads as TGTGCCAGCAGCTTGGACCCGGGGACAGATACGCAGTATTTT.

The rearrangement links TRBV5-6 to TRBJ1-2; weak D call: TRBD1 (5 bases). The V gene's germline CDR1 is SGHDT and CDR2 YYEEEE. CDR3 size: 15 residues. The V and J ends lost 1 base and 2 bases respectively, with 12 bases between them. The CDR3 is CASSLPSRGNYGYTF. The CDR3 DNA sequence: TGTGCCAGCAGCTTGCCTTCGCGGGGCAACTATGGCTACACCTTC. Supplemented by reference TRBV5-6 and TRBJ1-2, the full variable domain reads DAGVTQSPTHLIKTRGQQVTLRCSPKSGHDTVSWYQQALGQGPQFIFQYYEEEERQRGNFPDRFSGHQFPNYSSELNVNALLLGDSALYLCASSLPSRGNYGYTFGSGTRLTVV.

The chain is built from TRBV29-1 and TRBJ1-2; D may be TRBD1 (6 bases). The V end lost 0 bases, the J end lost 0 bases, and 8 bases lay between the germline ends. This CDR3 has 14 residues. CDR1 SQVTM and CDR2 ANQGSEA come from the germline V gene. CDR3 amino acids: CSVEDTGTNYGYTF. DNA for the CDR3: TGCAGCGTTGAAGATACAGGGACTAACTATGGCTACACCTTC.

The chain is built from TRBV2 and TRBJ2-2; 7 bases align to TRBD2. Per germline, CDR1 SNHLY and CDR2 FYNNEI. V shed 4 bases, J shed 8 bases, and the junction held 10 bases outside the gene matches. The CDR3 runs to 15 residues. CDR3 bases: TGTGCCAGCAGTGGCGTGGGAGGGCCAAGTGGGGAGCTGTTTTTT. It yields the protein CASSGVGGPSGELFF.

The chain carries TRBV7-2 and TRBJ2-1, with 14 bases aligning to TRBD2. The CDR3 length is 16 residues. The J segment lost 10 bases and the V segment lost 5 bases, leaving 10 bases of the junction unmatched. CDR1 SGHTA and CDR2 FQGNSA come from the germline V gene. The CDR3 DNA reads TGTGCCAGCAGCCCACCGGGACTAGCGGGAGCGGGCGAGCAGTTCTTC. Amino acid sequence: CASSPPGLAGAGEQFF.

The chain is built from TRBV28 and TRBJ2-1, with unresolved D. Germline V CDR1 and CDR2: MDHEN, SYDVKM. V gave up 3 bases and J gave up 6 bases, with 12 bases separating them. The CDR3 runs to 14 residues. The CDR3 DNA is TGTGCCAGCAGTTTTGGAGTTTTAGGCAATGAGCAGTTCTTC. The encoded protein is CASSFGVLGNEQFF.

V usage is TRBV27 and J usage is TRBJ2-3; a weak D match, TRBD2 (6 bases). The CDR3 length is 17 residues. V lost 2 bases to trimming and J lost 0 bases, with 15 bases between them. Germline CDR1 reads MNHEY; CDR2 reads SMNVEV (reference sequence). CDR3 region: CASSLVARLASTDTQYF. CDR3 sequence (DNA): TGTGCCAGCAGTTTAGTCGCCCGGCTAGCGAGCACAGATACGCAGTATTTT.

This clone was counted between two and nine times. This rearrangement joins TRBV7-2 to TRBJ2-3; the D gene is possibly TRBD2 (5 bases). CDR1 and CDR2 (germline): SGHTA, FQGNSA. V lost 1 base, J lost 11 bases, and 13 bases lay in between. This CDR3 has 13 residues. The CDR3 region is CASSLERDGGQYF. CDR3 coding DNA: TGTGCCAGCAGCTTAGAACGGGATGGTGGGCAGTATTTT.

J is TRBJ1-5 and V is TRBV4-3; D not certain. The germline V and J ends were trimmed by 0 bases and 6 bases, with 12 bases remaining between them. The CDR3 has 15 residues. Germline CDR1 LGHNA, CDR2 YSLEER. The CDR3 is CASSQDLSPRQPQHF. As DNA, the CDR3 is TGCGCCAGCAGCCAAGATCTAAGCCCCCGTCAGCCCCAGCATTTT.

The count of this clone is one. This chain links TRBV10-2 with TRBJ2-2, with 11 positions matching TRBD2. Germline V gene lookup returns CDR1 WSHSY and CDR2 SAAADI. J gave up 6 bases and V 8 bases, and 20 bases lay outside the gene matches. The CDR3 runs to 19 residues. CDR3 amino acids: CASGRTPLSGGASAGELFF. CDR3 bases: TGCGCCAGCGGGCGTACACCCCTTAGCGGGGGGGCCAGCGCCGGGGAGCTGTTTTTT.

The rearrangement uses TRBV6-4 and TRBJ2-2; D is unresolved. The CDR3 has 16 amino acids. V lost 0 bases, J lost 4 bases, and 12 bases lay in between. Looked up from germline, CDR1 is MRHNA and CDR2 is SNTAGT. CDR3 region: CASSDSPRGGTGELFF. CDR3 sequence (DNA): TGTGCCAGCAGTGACTCGCCCCGCGGCGGCACCGGGGAGCTGTTTTTT.

The chain is built from TRBV28 and TRBJ2-4; 7 positions agree with TRBD2. The CDR3 has 14 residues. The J segment lost 0 bases and the V segment lost 10 bases, leaving 6 bases of the junction unmatched. CDR1 is MDHEN, CDR2 SYDVKM, per germline. The CDR3 protein is CATSREGAKNIQYF. The CDR3 coding sequence is TGTGCCACTTCAAGGGAGGGAGCCAAAAACATTCAGTACTTC.